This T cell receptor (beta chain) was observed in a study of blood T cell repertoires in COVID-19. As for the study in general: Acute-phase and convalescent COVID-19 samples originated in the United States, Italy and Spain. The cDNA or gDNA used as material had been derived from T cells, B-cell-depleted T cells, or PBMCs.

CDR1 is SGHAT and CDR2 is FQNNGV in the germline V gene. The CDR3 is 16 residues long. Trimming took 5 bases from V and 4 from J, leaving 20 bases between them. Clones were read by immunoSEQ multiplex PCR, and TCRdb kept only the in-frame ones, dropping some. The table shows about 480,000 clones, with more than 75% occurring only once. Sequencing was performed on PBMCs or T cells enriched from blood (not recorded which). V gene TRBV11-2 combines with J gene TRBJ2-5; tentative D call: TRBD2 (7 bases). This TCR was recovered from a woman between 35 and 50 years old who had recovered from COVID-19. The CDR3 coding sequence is TGTGCCAGCAGCAGCCGACGAGGGGGGGGAGGAGAGACCCAGTACTTC. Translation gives CASSSRRGGGGETQYF.